This is a list of T cell receptor beta chains from one sample in a study of cytomegalovirus exposure and HLA in healthy donors. Method: immunoSEQ multiplex PCR; TCRdb's copy keeps in-frame clones and lacks some. The table has about 120,000 clones, 75% to 90% seen once. The sequenced sample consisted of PBMCs. Receptor source: a man aged 30-40 years in good health and CMV-seropositive. Each CDR3 is given with its conserved first and last residue. D genes are given only for firm matches. The size field is filled for only some rows; it gives once, few, many or a size class.

v_call,j_call,clone_size,d_call,cdr3_aa,cdr3_nt
TRBV6-6,TRBJ1-5,few,.,CASGQPNQPQHF,TGTGCCAGCGGACAGCCCAATCAGCCCCAGCATTTT
TRBV5-1,TRBJ2-1,.,.,CASSLAAGVGEQFF,TGCGCCAGCAGCTTGGCGGCAGGGGTGGGGGAGCAGTTCTTC
TRBV6-5,TRBJ2-3,.,.,CASSFDRQSQYF,TGTGCCAGCAGTTTCGACAGGCAATCTCAGTATTTT
TRBV7-3,TRBJ2-3,.,.,CASSSTDAAGTDTQYF,TGTGCCAGCAGTTCGACAGATGCGGCTGGCACAGATACGCAGTATTTT
TRBV4-2,TRBJ1-3,.,.,CASSQDLQGSGNTIYF,TGTGCCAGCAGCCAAGATTTGCAGGGCTCTGGAAACACCATATATTTT
TRBV25-1,TRBJ2-5,.,.,CASSVVSRRDFGETQYF,TGTGCCAGCAGTGTGGTGTCCCGGAGGGACTTTGGGGAGACCCAGTACTTC
TRBV27,TRBJ1-3,.,.,CASSLAGSGNTIYF,TGTGCCAGCAGTTTGGCGGGTTCTGGAAACACCATATATTTT
TRBV6-4,TRBJ1-1,.,TRBD1,CASSDSDRATEAFF,TGTGCCAGCAGTGACTCGGACAGGGCCACTGAAGCTTTCTTT
TRBV6-5,TRBJ1-1,.,TRBD1,CASSYSKQGYTEAFF,TGTGCCAGCAGTTACTCGAAACAGGGGTACACTGAAGCTTTCTTT
TRBV30,TRBJ2-5,.,.,CALESFGGTETQYF,TGTGCCCTGGAGTCTTTTGGTGGTACCGAGACCCAGTACTTC
TRBV7-3,TRBJ2-2,.,TRBD1,CASSFSGTGGRELFF,TGTGCCAGCAGCTTCTCCGGGACAGGAGGCCGGGAGCTGTTTTTT
TRBV5-5,TRBJ2-3,.,TRBD2,CASSLGAGGADTQYF,TGTGCCAGCAGCTTGGGAGCGGGGGGGGCAGATACGCAGTATTTT
TRBV5-6,TRBJ2-7,.,TRBD1,CASSLTPTGGYEQYF,TGTGCCAGCAGCTTGACGCCGACAGGGGGGTACGAGCAGTACTTC
TRBV6-1,TRBJ1-1,.,TRBD1,CASRESGGVFAFF,TGTGCCAGCAGAGAGTCAGGGGGCGTCTTCGCTTTCTTT
TRBV13,TRBJ1-4,.,.,CASSLRGNSEKLFF,TGTGCCAGCAGCCTCCGCGGGAACTCTGAAAAACTGTTTTTT
TRBV27,TRBJ2-1,.,TRBD1,CASSNWDRIDEQFF,TGTGCCAGCAGTAACTGGGACAGGATCGATGAGCAGTTCTTC
TRBV11-2,TRBJ2-2,.,.,CARPGKTNTGELFF,TGTGCCAGGCCAGGGAAGACAAACACCGGGGAGCTGTTTTTT
TRBV20-1,TRBJ2-1,.,.,CSAQPGNEQFF,TGCAGTGCCCAACCAGGGAATGAGCAGTTCTTC
TRBV19,TRBJ1-2,once,TRBD1,CASSSGQVGYGYTF,TGTGCCAGTAGTTCCGGACAGGTCGGCTATGGCTACACCTTC
TRBV6-4,TRBJ2-3,.,.,CASSDSAGTDTQYF,TGTGCCAGCAGTGACTCCGCAGGCACAGATACGCAGTATTTT
TRBV5-5,TRBJ2-2,.,TRBD1,CASSSPGQWLFF,TGTGCCAGCAGCTCACCGGGACAGTGGCTGTTTTTT
TRBV18,TRBJ1-1,.,.,CASSRKGVTEAFF,TGTGCCAGCTCACGAAAAGGAGTTACTGAAGCTTTCTTT
TRBV15,TRBJ2-5,once,TRBD2,CATSRDHWTSTLSETQYF,TGTGCCACCAGCAGAGATCATTGGACTAGCACTTTGTCGGAGACCCAGTACTTC
TRBV6-4,TRBJ1-3,.,.,CASSEGPGNTIYF,TGTGCCAGCAGTGAGGGGCCTGGAAACACCATATATTTT
TRBV27,TRBJ1-6,.,TRBD1,CASKRRGQHSDSPLHF,TGTGCCAGCAAAAGGAGGGGGCAACATTCAGATTCACCCCTCCACTTT
TRBV14,TRBJ2-1,.,TRBD2,CASSPPGGYNEQFF,TGTGCCAGCAGCCCCCCGGGAGGCTACAATGAGCAGTTCTTC
TRBV10-3,TRBJ1-1,.,.,CASQGQRDEAFF,TGTGCCAGTCAAGGACAGAGGGATGAAGCTTTCTTT
TRBV29-1,TRBJ1-1,.,TRBD1,CSVPNGTVNTEAFF,TGCAGCGTGCCGAATGGGACAGTGAACACTGAAGCTTTCTTT
TRBV12-5,TRBJ2-1,.,TRBD2,CASGLVRLAGGLDEQFF,TGTGCTAGTGGTTTGGTACGGCTAGCGGGGGGGCTCGATGAGCAGTTCTTC
TRBV9,TRBJ2-1,.,TRBD2,CASSVESGGYNEQFF,TGTGCCAGCAGCGTAGAAAGCGGGGGCTACAATGAGCAGTTCTTC
TRBV7-9,TRBJ2-2,.,.,CASSPGTGELFF,TGTGCCAGCAGCCCAGGGACCGGGGAGCTGTTTTTT
TRBV11-2,TRBJ1-5,.,.,CASSLVGGLSNQPQHF,TGTGCCAGCAGCTTAGTCGGGGGTCTGAGCAATCAGCCCCAGCATTTT
TRBV6-4,TRBJ2-3,.,TRBD1,CASSVTGTGPPDTQYF,TGTGCCAGCAGTGTGACCGGGACAGGCCCCCCAGATACGCAGTATTTT
TRBV2,TRBJ1-5,.,TRBD1,CASSVDRANNQPQHF,TGTGCCAGCAGCGTGGACAGGGCCAACAATCAGCCCCAGCATTTT
TRBV29-1,TRBJ2-2,.,TRBD2,CSVQLSGENTGELFF,TGCAGCGTGCAACTTAGCGGGGAGAACACCGGGGAGCTGTTTTTT
TRBV9,TRBJ1-2,.,.,CASSVGGGELSNYGHTF,TGTGCCAGCAGCGTAGGGGGTGGGGAGCTCTCTAACTATGGCCACACCTTC
TRBV29-1,TRBJ2-7,.,.,CSVVGPSYEQYF,TGCAGCGTTGTGGGCCCCTCCTACGAGCAGTACTTC
TRBV7-3,TRBJ2-1,.,.,CASSLTGRGNEQFF,TGTGCCAGCAGCTTAACGGGTCGGGGGAATGAGCAGTTCTTC
TRBV5-6,TRBJ1-4,few,.,CASSLPGDDGSDEKLFF,TGTGCCAGCAGCTTGCCAGGGGATGATGGTTCGGATGAAAAACTGTTTTTT
TRBV27,TRBJ1-2,.,TRBD1,CASSPSAGTGEIYGYTF,TGTGCCAGCAGCCCTTCTGCCGGGACAGGGGAGATCTATGGCTACACCTTC
TRBV7-6,TRBJ2-1,few,.,CASSLAPRGSSYNEQFF,TGTGCCAGCAGCTTAGCTCCTAGGGGGAGCTCCTACAATGAGCAGTTCTTC
TRBV10-1,TRBJ1-5,.,.,CASSAYNQPQHF,TGCGCCAGCAGTGCGTATAATCAGCCCCAGCATTTT
TRBV5-1,TRBJ2-1,few,.,CASSLSGPNTPYNEQFF,TGCGCCAGCAGCTTAAGCGGGCCGAACACCCCCTACAATGAGCAGTTCTTC
TRBV27,TRBJ2-3,.,.,CASSLSPRVNTQYF,TGTGCCAGCAGTTTATCGCCGAGGGTTAATACGCAGTATTTT
TRBV6-1,TRBJ1-2,.,.,CASSDRGAGNYGYTF,TGTGCCAGCAGTGATAGGGGCGCGGGGAACTATGGCTACACCTTC
TRBV6-6,TRBJ2-5,.,.,CASSYVRARETQYF,TGTGCCAGCAGTTACGTCCGAGCGAGGGAGACCCAGTACTTC
TRBV5-1,TRBJ1-1,.,.,CASSSGGEWTEAFF,TGCGCCAGCAGCTCAGGCGGGGAGTGGACTGAAGCTTTCTTT
TRBV6-5,TRBJ2-7,.,TRBD1,CASSQGQAEDYEQYF,TGTGCCAGCAGCCAAGGACAGGCCGAAGACTACGAGCAGTACTTC
TRBV9,TRBJ2-7,.,TRBD1,CASSEPGQGYEQYF,TGTGCCAGCAGCGAGCCGGGACAGGGGTACGAGCAGTACTTC
TRBV7-6,TRBJ2-6,.,.,CASSLGAGLSGANVLTF,TGTGCCAGCAGCTTAGGGGCAGGACTCTCTGGGGCCAACGTCCTGACTTTC
TRBV2,TRBJ2-2,.,.,CASSGPTDRTGELFF,TGTGCCAGCAGTGGACCCACCGACAGGACCGGGGAGCTGTTTTTT
TRBV29-1,TRBJ2-1,.,.,CSVEDFGEYNEQFF,TGCAGCGTTGAAGATTTCGGGGAGTACAATGAGCAGTTCTTC
TRBV7-6,TRBJ1-2,.,.,CASSHIPVAGAYYGYTF,TGTGCCAGCAGCCATATCCCGGTCGCGGGGGCGTACTATGGCTACACCTTC
TRBV7-8,TRBJ2-7,.,TRBD2,CASSLFGSGGVNEQYF,TGTGCCAGCAGCTTATTCGGTAGCGGGGGGGTCAACGAGCAGTACTTC
TRBV2,TRBJ1-2,.,.,CASSANRANYGYTF,TGTGCCAGCAGCGCCAACAGGGCCAACTATGGCTACACCTTC
TRBV29-1,TRBJ2-1,once,.,CSVEDALGSGTWAYNEQFF,TGCAGCGTTGAAGATGCTCTCGGTTCGGGGACATGGGCCTACAATGAGCAGTTCTTC
TRBV25-1,TRBJ2-5,.,TRBD2,CASSEPTSGRETQYF,TGTGCCAGCAGTGAACCGACTAGCGGGCGAGAGACCCAGTACTTC
TRBV19,TRBJ2-3,few,TRBD2,CASASGGSDTQYF,TGTGCCAGTGCCTCGGGGGGGTCAGATACGCAGTATTTT
TRBV14,TRBJ1-4,.,.,CASSRTPTPRGLFF,TGTGCCAGCAGCCGCACCCCCACCCCCAGAGGACTGTTTTTT
TRBV30,TRBJ1-2,.,.,CAWSLDSYGYTF,TGTGCCTGGAGTCTGGACAGCTATGGCTACACCTTC